This is a list of T cell receptor beta chains from one sample in a study of T cell responses to AZD1222 COVID-19 vaccine. Assay: immunoSEQ multiplex PCR; the TCRdb copy retains only in-frame clones and omits some. Here the sample spans about 110,000 clones, about 86% being singletons. This sample comprised peripheral blood, obtained on day 0 of AZD1222 vaccination. The receptors were gathered from an adult in good health. CDR3s include the opening cysteine and the closing phenylalanine or tryptophan. A D gene is named only where the DNA matches it firmly. A row's size may be missing; if present it is once, few, many or a size class.

V gene	clone size	J gene	D gene	CDR3 protein	CDR3 DNA
TRBV3-1/TRBV3-2	-	TRBJ1-1	-	CASSQGGPAGTEAFF	TGTGCCAGCAGCCAAGGGGGGCCCGCGGGGACTGAAGCTTTCTTT
TRBV5-1	once	TRBJ2-3	-	CASSPGPGSFQYF	TGCGCCAGCAGCCCGGGACCGGGGTCCTTCCAGTATTTT
TRBV14	-	TRBJ1-4	TRBD1	CASTSRTGGGEKLFF	TGTGCCAGCACCTCCAGGACAGGGGGCGGAGAAAAACTGTTTTTT
TRBV29-1	once	TRBJ1-2	-	CSVARGPGPRQDYGYTF	TGCAGCGTTGCCCGAGGCCCCGGCCCCCGACAGGACTATGGCTACACCTTC
TRBV28	-	TRBJ2-2	-	CASRGPVSSGELFF	TGTGCCAGCAGGGGACCGGTGAGCAGCGGGGAGCTGTTTTTT
TRBV30	-	TRBJ1-1	-	CAWSVLWDRLNTEAFF	TGTGCCTGGAGTGTACTTTGGGACCGATTGAACACTGAAGCTTTCTTT
TRBV7-8	-	TRBJ1-5	TRBD1	CASSWGQLNQPQHF	TGTGCCAGCAGCTGGGGACAGCTCAATCAGCCCCAGCATTTT
TRBV5-4	-	TRBJ1-4	-	CASSPGGRPTTNEKLFF	TGTGCCAGCAGCCCAGGTGGGAGACCGACAACTAATGAAAAACTGTTTTTT
TRBV30	once	TRBJ1-1	-	CAWEGHPNTEAFF	TGTGCCTGGGAAGGACATCCGAACACTGAAGCTTTCTTT
TRBV10-3	-	TRBJ1-1	-	CAISGRTEAFF	TGTGCCATCAGTGGAAGGACTGAAGCTTTCTTT
TRBV4-3	few	TRBJ2-7	TRBD1	CASSQGTGPYEQYF	TGCGCCAGCAGCCAAGGGACAGGACCCTACGAGCAGTACTTC
TRBV3-1/TRBV3-2	-	TRBJ2-2	-	CASSHGRAITGELFF	TGTGCCAGCAGCCATGGCAGGGCTATCACCGGGGAGCTGTTTTTT
TRBV4-1	once	TRBJ2-5	TRBD1	CASSQPSGDRGFWETQYF	TGCGCCAGCAGCCAACCATCGGGGGACAGGGGTTTCTGGGAGACCCAGTACTTC
TRBV6-4	-	TRBJ1-1	TRBD1	CASKPDRDNLEAFF	TGTGCCAGCAAGCCTGACAGGGATAATTTGGAAGCTTTCTTT
TRBV19	-	TRBJ2-7	-	CASSTNQRSYLVGSYEQYF	TGTGCCAGTAGTACCAATCAAAGGAGTTATCTTGTTGGCTCCTACGAGCAGTACTTC
TRBV28	few	TRBJ2-3	TRBD1	CASSAQGADTQYF	TGTGCCAGCAGTGCCCAGGGGGCAGATACGCAGTATTTT
TRBV2	-	TRBJ1-6	-	CASTSSPGTNSYNSPLHF	TGTGCCAGCACAAGCTCCCCCGGGACTAACTCCTATAATTCACCCCTCCACTTT
TRBV25-1	once	TRBJ2-1	TRBD1	CASKQGNSYNEQFF	TGTGCCAGCAAACAGGGGAATTCCTACAATGAGCAGTTCTTC
TRBV10-3	-	TRBJ2-3	-	CAIGGRGTDTQYF	TGTGCCATCGGCGGGCGGGGCACAGATACGCAGTATTTT
TRBV24-1	few	TRBJ1-1	-	CATSDALAEAFF	TGTGCCACCAGTGATGCGTTGGCTGAAGCTTTCTTT
TRBV5-6	once	TRBJ2-1	-	CASSFTGRGSYNEQFF	TGTGCCAGCAGCTTCACGGGCAGGGGTTCCTACAATGAGCAGTTCTTC
TRBV3-1/TRBV3-2	-	TRBJ2-7	-	CASSLMTVNSYEQYF	TGTGCCAGCAGTCTAATGACAGTTAACTCCTACGAGCAGTACTTC
TRBV11-2	-	TRBJ2-3	-	CASSLARDTQYF	TGTGCCAGCAGCTTAGCTAGGGATACGCAGTATTTT
TRBV19	-	TRBJ1-5	-	CASSRRGGYAYSNQPQHF	TGTGCCAGTAGCCGAAGGGGGGGGTATGCCTATAGCAATCAGCCCCAGCATTTT
TRBV6-5	-	TRBJ1-2	TRBD1	CASRRDSNYGYTF	TGTGCCAGCAGACGGGACAGTAACTATGGCTACACCTTC
TRBV30	-	TRBJ2-3	-	CAWTRGRDTQYF	TGTGCCTGGACGCGGGGACGAGATACGCAGTATTTT
TRBV7-2	-	TRBJ1-6	-	CASNRDLGNSPLHF	TGTGCCAGCAATAGGGACTTGGGGAATTCACCCCTCCACTTT
TRBV7-3	-	TRBJ2-5	TRBD2	CASSLTGGLQETQYF	TGTGCCAGCAGCTTAACCGGGGGACTACAAGAGACCCAGTACTTC